A single TCR beta chain is shown here with its context. Its antigen is unidentified. Germline assignment: CDR1 SGHRS and CDR2 YFSETQ. V dropped 4 bases and J dropped 0 bases, with 13 bases sitting between them. The CDR3 length is 15 residues. TCRdb analysed the 5' RACE reads with MiXCR anew, one entry per CDR3 protein. Of more than 250,000 distinct CDR3 sequences detected, around 6.8% appear once; the ten largest clones hold roughly a sixth. The data belong to a study of T cells after yellow fever vaccination. Study-level points and caveats: Clonotypes found in both CD4 and CD8 compartments made up a small share.

The input for sequencing was PBMCs, taken roughly seven weeks after the first yellow fever vaccination. This clonotype was sampled from a man aged 18 to 30 who received the YFV17D yellow fever vaccine. V usage is TRBV5-1 and J usage is TRBJ1-1, with D hard to call. The CDR3 loop reads CASSPSGNMNTEAFF. CDR3 DNA sequence: TGCGCCAGCAGCCCAAGCGGTAACATGAACACTGAAGCTTTCTTT.